The subject of this entry is one T cell receptor beta chain. Some clones are missing from TCRdb's copy, which holds only in-frame ones; the method was immunoSEQ multiplex PCR. The sample lists 140,000 to 150,000 clones, 87% occurring once. The sample belongs to a study of blood T cell repertoires in COVID-19. The specimen was peripheral blood. This receptor was identified in a man older than 75 with acute or convalescent COVID-19.

The chain's CDR3 is CAISESGSYEQYF. For the CDR3, the DNA is TGTGCCATCAGTGAGTCTGGGAGCTACGAGCAGTACTTC. The V and J genes are TRBV10-3 and TRBJ2-7; D may be TRBD2 (5 bases). Germline V gene data show CDR1 as ENHRY and CDR2 as SYGVKD. V lost 0 bases to trimming and J lost 3 bases, with 6 bases between them. This CDR3 has 13 residues.